The clone carrying this T cell receptor beta chain occurred a few times. Its antigen is undetermined. This sample was included in a study of CD4 T cell repertoires in COVID-19. TCRdb's copy holds only in-frame clones and misses some; the assay was immunoSEQ multiplex PCR. The sample holds around 600 clones; around 25% are singletons and the top ten take 16%. The germline V gene encodes CDR1 LNHDA and CDR2 SQIVND (reference sequence). V lost 8 bases, J lost 1 base, and 14 bases lay in between. The CDR3 consists of 14 residues. Stimulation with autologous monocytes and recombinant SARS-CoV-2 spike or nucleoprotein produced proliferating antigen-reactive T cell lines.

V usage is TRBV19 and J usage is TRBJ1-2; D remains ambiguous. The TCR was taken from a human donor who had COVID-19. This specimen was central memory CD4+ T cells, cultured in vitro, taken after recovery from COVID-19. In DNA, the CDR3 is TGTGCCAGTCAAAACACAGAAGTTAACTATGGCTACACCTTC. This codes for CASQNTEVNYGYTF.